The sequence of this T cell receptor (beta chain) was determined in a study of T cell responses to AZD1222 COVID-19 vaccine. General observations from the study: At baseline, seropositivity was found in only a handful of AZD1222 recipients. Clonal diversity may have been underestimated in mostly white British donors. Sampling captured repertoires only after the peak T cell response.

This clone appeared a single time. Its antigen is unknown. The CDR3 has 17 residues. CDR1 SGHDN and CDR2 FVKESK come from the germline V gene. J lost 7 bases, V lost 2 bases, and 13 bases had no gene match. Profiled with immunoSEQ multiplex PCR; TCRdb holds only in-frame clones, not every one. The sample includes some 110,000 clones, almost 95% of them seen just once. Sequenced material: peripheral blood, taken 28 days after the second AZD1222 dose. The chain carries TRBV14 and TRBJ2-1, with 8 bases identical to TRBD1. The source of this sequence is an adult who received the AZD1222 COVID-19 vaccine. The DNA for the CDR3 is TGTGCCAGCAGCCAATACGCCTCGGGACAGGTCGGTAATGAGCAGTTCTTC. Its protein is CASSQYASGQVGNEQFF.